This T cell receptor (beta chain) emerged from a study of cytomegalovirus exposure and HLA in healthy donors. This clone was counted a few times. What it recognizes is unknown. V lost 3 bases and J lost 10; bases outside the gene matches: 5. Germline CDR1 and CDR2: SGDLS and YYNGEE. CDR3 length: 14 amino acids. Findings and limits, study-wide: Some 150 TCR beta chains were listed as cytomegalovirus-associated. In a later analysis, DRB1 alleles had the most associated TCRs; HLA-C alleles the fewest.

The PCR made use of 60 Vbeta and 13 Jbeta primers. Assay: immunoSEQ multiplex PCR; the TCRdb copy retains only in-frame clones and omits some. Among 150,000 to 200,000 clones listed, around three quarters were seen once. Sequenced sample: PBMCs. This TCR was sampled from a woman aged 30 to 39 in good health and CMV-seropositive. The chain links TRBV9 to TRBJ2-3, with TRBD2 matching 13 bases. Written as DNA, the CDR3 is TGTGCCAGCAGCGCAACTAGCGGGGGGGCCGCGCAGTATTTT. This sequence encodes CASSATSGGAAQYF. The complete variable domain, with remaining parts taken from reference TRBV9 and TRBJ2-3, reads DSGVTQTPKHLITATGQRVTLRCSPRSGDLSVYWYQQSLDQGLQFLIQYYNGEERAKGNILERFSAQQFPDLHSELNLSSLELGDSALYFCASSATSGGAAQYFGPGTRLTVL.